This TCR beta chain was obtained from a study of control samples from healthy donors and cancer patients. The table came from immunoSEQ multiplex PCR; TCRdb's copy has only in-frame clones and leaves some out. This table holds over 100,000 clones, nearly 90% found once. The CDR3 is made up of 16 amino acids. Germline V gene data show CDR1 as SGHRS and CDR2 as YFSETQ. V gave up 3 bases and J gave up 9 bases, with 19 bases separating them. Sequencing input: blood. The chain employs TRBV5-1 and TRBJ1-6, with a possible D match to TRBD1 (6 bases). This clonotype was sampled from a man aged 50 to 60 in good health. In DNA, the CDR3 is TGCGCCAGCAGCTCCCCAGAGGGAGGGGGGACTTCACCCCTCCACTTT. This codes for CASSSPEGGGTSPLHF.